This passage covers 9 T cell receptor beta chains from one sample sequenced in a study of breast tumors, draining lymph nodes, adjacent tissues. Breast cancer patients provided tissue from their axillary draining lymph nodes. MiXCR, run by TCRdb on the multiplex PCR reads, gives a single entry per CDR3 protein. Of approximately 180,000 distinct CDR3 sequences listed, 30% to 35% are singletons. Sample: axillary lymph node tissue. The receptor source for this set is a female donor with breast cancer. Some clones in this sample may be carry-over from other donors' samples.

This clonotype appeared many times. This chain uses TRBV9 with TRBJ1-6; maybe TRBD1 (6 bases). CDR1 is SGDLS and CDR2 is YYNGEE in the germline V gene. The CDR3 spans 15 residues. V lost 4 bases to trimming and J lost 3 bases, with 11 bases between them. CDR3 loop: CASSQDSLYNSPLHF. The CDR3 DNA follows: TGTGCCAGCAGCCAGGACAGCCTCTATAATTCACCCCTCCACTTT.

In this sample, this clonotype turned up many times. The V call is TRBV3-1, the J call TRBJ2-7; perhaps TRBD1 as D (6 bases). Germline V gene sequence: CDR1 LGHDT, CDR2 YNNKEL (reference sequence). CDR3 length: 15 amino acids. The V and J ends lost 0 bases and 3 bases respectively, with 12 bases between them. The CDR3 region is CASSQDATGYYEQYF. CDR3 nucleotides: TGTGCCAGCAGCCAAGATGCAACAGGGTACTACGAGCAGTACTTC.

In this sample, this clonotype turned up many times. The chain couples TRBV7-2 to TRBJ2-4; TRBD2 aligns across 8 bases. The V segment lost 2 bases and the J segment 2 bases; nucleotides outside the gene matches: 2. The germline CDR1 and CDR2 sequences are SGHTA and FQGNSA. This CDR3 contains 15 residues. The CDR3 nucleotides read TGTGCCAGCAGCTTATCGGGGGGGTCCAAAAACATTCAGTACTTC. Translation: CASSLSGGSKNIQYF.

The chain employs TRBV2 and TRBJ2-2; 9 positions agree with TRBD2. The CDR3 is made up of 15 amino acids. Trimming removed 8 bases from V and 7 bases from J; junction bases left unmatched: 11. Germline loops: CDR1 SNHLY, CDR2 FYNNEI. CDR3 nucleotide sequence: TGTGCCAGCTGTTGTTATAGCGGGAGAAGCGGGGAGCTGTTTTTT. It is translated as CASCCYSGRSGELFF.

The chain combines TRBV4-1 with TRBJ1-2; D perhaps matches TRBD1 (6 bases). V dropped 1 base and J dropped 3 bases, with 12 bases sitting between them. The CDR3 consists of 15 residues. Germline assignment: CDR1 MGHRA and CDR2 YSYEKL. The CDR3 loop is CASSQGEQGDYGYTF. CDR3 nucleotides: TGCGCCAGCAGCCAAGGTGAACAGGGAGACTATGGCTACACCTTC.

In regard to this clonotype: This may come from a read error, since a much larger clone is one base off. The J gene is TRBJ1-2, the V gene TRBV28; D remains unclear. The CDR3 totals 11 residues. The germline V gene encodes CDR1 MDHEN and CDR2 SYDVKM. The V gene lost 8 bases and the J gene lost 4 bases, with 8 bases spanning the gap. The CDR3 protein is CASGGIYGYTF. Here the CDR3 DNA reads TGTGCCAGCGGTGGAATCTATGGCTACACCTTC.

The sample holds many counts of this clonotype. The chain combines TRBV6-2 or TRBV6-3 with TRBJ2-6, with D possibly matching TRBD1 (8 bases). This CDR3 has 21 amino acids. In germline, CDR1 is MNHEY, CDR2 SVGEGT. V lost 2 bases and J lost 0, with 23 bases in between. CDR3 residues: CASSYNRGGSWGHSGANVLTF. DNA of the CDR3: TGTGCCAGCAGTTACAACAGGGGGGGTTCGTGGGGACACTCTGGGGCCAACGTCCTGACTTTC.

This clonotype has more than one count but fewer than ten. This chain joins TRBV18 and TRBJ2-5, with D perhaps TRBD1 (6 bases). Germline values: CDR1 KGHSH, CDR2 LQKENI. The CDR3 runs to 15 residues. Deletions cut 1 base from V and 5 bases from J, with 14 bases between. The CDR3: CASSPQGHRGETQYF. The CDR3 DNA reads TGTGCCAGCTCACCACAGGGACATCGTGGGGAGACCCAGTACTTC.

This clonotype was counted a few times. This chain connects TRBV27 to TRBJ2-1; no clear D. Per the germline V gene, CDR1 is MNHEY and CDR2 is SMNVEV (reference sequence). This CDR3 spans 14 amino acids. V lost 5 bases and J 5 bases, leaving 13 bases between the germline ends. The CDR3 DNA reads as TGTGCCAGCAGTCCCCTGGGTGCTCACAATGAGCAGTTCTTC. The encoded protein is CASSPLGAHNEQFF.